This TCR beta chain came from a study of monozygotic twins with inflammatory bowel disease. Study findings and constraints: Clonotype sharing was lower in IBD patients than healthy twins, most markedly with disease activity. Support was lacking for any single strong IBD-associated signal or clonotype.

After re-calling the 5' RACE reads, TCRdb lists one entry per CDR3 protein, DNA absent. This table lists around 370,000 distinct CDR3 sequences. About this clonotype itself: Its antigen is unknown.

CDR1 and CDR2 (germline): LGHNA, YSLEER. The CDR3 runs to 15 residues. No T cells were sorted before total RNA was taken from whole blood. The sequence derives from a human donor with ulcerative colitis or Crohn's disease, or a healthy co-twin of an affected twin (not recorded which). The sample was blood. The chain combines TRBV4-3 with TRBJ1-1. The chain's CDR3 is CASSQGWVMNTEAFF.